These T cell receptor beta chains were read from a single sample in a study of control samples from healthy donors and cancer patients. Libraries were prepared by immunoSEQ multiplex PCR; TCRdb keeps only in-frame clonotypes and omits some of them. The sample lists 390,000 or so clones, 90% occurring once. The specimen sequenced was PBMCs. These receptors were taken from a man between 35 and 55 years old with head and neck cancer. Each CDR3 is given with its conserved first and last residue. D genes are given only for firm matches. Size values are once, few and many counts, or a class for expanded clones, and some rows have none.

TRBV15	.	TRBD1	TRBJ2-1	TGTGCCACCCGAACAGGGGTTGGTGAGCAGTTCTTC	CATRTGVGEQFF
TRBV19	.	TRBD1	TRBJ2-5	TGTGCCAGTAAGGGACAGGGGCCAGAGACCCAGTACTTC	CASKGQGPETQYF
TRBV6-5	once	TRBD1	TRBJ2-2	TGTGCCAGCAGGGATGGACAGGGGGACACCGGGGAGCTGTTTTTT	CASRDGQGDTGELFF
TRBV29-1	.	TRBD2	TRBJ2-7	TGCAGCGCCGAAGGGGGGACTAGCTCCTACGAGCAGTACTTC	CSAEGGTSSYEQYF
TRBV4-1	few	.	TRBJ2-2	TGCGCCAGCAGCCTGTCGCAGGGGACCGGGGAGCTGTTTTTT	CASSLSQGTGELFF
TRBV3-1/TRBV3-2	.	.	TRBJ2-3	TGTGCCAGCAGCCAAGATCGGTTGGCGGGGAGGAGAACAGATACGCAGTATTTT	CASSQDRLAGRRTDTQYF
TRBV28	.	.	TRBJ1-5	TGTGCCAGCAGAAATAATGGCAATCAGCCCCAGCATTTT	CASRNNGNQPQHF
TRBV12-5	.	.	TRBJ1-1	TGTGCTAGTGGGACCCCCACTGAAGCTTTCTTT	CASGTPTEAFF
TRBV5-4	.	TRBD1	TRBJ1-1	TGTGCCAGCAGTGAAGGGGGCGGTGAAGCTTTCTTT	CASSEGGGEAFF
TRBV11-3	.	TRBD2	TRBJ2-2	TGTGCCAGCAGCTTAGAAGGGCATCGGGGGGGAGCGAGCGGGGAGCTGTTTTTT	CASSLEGHRGGASGELFF